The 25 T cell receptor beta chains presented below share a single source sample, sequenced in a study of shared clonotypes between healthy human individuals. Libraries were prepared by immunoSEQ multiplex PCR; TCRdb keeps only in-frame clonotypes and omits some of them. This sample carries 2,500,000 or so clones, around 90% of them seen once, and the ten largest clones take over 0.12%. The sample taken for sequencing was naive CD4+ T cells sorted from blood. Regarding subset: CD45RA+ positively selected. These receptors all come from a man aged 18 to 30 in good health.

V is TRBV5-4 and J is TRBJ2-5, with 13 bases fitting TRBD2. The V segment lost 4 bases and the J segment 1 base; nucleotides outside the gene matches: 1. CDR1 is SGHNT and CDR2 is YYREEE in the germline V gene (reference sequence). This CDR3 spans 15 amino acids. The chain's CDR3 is CASSRTSGSQETQYF. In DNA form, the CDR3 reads TGTGCCAGCAGCCGGACTAGCGGGAGCCAAGAGACCCAGTACTTC.

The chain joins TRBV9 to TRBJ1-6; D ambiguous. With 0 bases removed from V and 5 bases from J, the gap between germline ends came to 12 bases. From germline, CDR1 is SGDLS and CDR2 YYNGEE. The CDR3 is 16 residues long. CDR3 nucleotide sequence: TGTGCCAGCAGCGTAGATGGCGGGCTGAATAATTCACCCCTCCACTTT. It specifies CASSVDGGLNNSPLHF.

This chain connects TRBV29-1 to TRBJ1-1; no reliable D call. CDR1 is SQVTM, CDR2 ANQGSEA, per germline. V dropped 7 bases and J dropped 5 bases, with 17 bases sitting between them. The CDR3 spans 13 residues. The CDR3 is CSAQGGFGTEAFF. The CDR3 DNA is TGCAGCGCTCAAGGTGGATTTGGGACTGAAGCTTTCTTT.

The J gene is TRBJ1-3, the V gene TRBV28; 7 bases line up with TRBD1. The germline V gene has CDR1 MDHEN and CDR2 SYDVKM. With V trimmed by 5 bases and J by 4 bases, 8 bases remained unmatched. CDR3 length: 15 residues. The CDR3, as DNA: TGTGCCAGCAGTCTCCCCATGACAGGGGGAAACACCATATATTTT. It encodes CASSLPMTGGNTIYF.

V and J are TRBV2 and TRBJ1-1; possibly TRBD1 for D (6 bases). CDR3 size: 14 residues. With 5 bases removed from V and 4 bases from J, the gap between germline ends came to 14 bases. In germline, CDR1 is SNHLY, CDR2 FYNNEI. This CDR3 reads CASSKTGVGTEAFF. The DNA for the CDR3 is TGTGCCAGCAGTAAGACAGGTGTGGGCACTGAAGCTTTCTTT.

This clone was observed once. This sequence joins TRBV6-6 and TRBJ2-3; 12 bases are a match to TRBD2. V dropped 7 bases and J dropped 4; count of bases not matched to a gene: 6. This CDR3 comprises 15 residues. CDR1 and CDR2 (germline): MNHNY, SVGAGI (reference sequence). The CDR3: CASTLLAGGPDTQYF. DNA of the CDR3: TGTGCCAGCACCCTTCTAGCGGGAGGGCCAGATACGCAGTATTTT.

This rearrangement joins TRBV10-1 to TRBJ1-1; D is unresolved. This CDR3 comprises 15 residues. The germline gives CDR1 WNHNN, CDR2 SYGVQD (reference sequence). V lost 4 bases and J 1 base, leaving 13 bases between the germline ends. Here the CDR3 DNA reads TGCGCCAGCAGTGCGTCCCGGGCGGGGAACACTGAAGCTTTCTTT. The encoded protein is CASSASRAGNTEAFF.

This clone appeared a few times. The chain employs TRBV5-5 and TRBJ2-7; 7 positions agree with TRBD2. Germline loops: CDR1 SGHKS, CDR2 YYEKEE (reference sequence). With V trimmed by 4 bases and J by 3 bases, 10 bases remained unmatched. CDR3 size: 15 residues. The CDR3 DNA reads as TGTGCCAGCAGCCCGTGGGGTAGCGGGTACTACGAGCAGTACTTC. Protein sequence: CASSPWGSGYYEQYF.

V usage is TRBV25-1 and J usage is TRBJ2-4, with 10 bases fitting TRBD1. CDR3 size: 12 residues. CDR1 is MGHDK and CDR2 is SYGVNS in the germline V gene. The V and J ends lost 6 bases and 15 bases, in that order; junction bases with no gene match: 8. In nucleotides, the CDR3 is TGTGCCAGCAGCCTAAGGACAGGGGGAACGTACTTC. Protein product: CASSLRTGGTYF.

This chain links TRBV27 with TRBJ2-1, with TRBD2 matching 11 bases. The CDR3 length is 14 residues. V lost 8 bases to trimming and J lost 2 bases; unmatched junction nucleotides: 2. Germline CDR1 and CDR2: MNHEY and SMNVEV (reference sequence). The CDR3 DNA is TGTGCCAGCGGTAGCGGGGGGGCCTACAATGAGCAGTTCTTC. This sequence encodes CASGSGGAYNEQFF.

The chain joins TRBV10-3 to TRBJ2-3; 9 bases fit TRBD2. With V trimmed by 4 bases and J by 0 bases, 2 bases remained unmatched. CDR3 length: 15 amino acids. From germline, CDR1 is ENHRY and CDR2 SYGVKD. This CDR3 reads CAISVAGDSTDTQYF. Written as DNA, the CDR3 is TGTGCCATCAGTGTAGCGGGGGACAGCACAGATACGCAGTATTTT.

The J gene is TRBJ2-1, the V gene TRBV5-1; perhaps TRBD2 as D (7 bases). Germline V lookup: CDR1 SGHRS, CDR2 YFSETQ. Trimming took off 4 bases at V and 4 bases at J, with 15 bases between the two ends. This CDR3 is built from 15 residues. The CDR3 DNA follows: TGCGCCAGCAGCCCTGGGGGGGCCCAATACAATGAGCAGTTCTTC. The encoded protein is CASSPGGAQYNEQFF. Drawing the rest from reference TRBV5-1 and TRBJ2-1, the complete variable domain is KAGVTQTPRYLIKTRGQQVTLSCSPISGHRSVSWYQQTPGQGLQFLFEYFSETQRNKGNFPGRFSGRQFSNSRSEMNVSTLELGDSALYLCASSPGGAQYNEQFFGPGTRLTVL.

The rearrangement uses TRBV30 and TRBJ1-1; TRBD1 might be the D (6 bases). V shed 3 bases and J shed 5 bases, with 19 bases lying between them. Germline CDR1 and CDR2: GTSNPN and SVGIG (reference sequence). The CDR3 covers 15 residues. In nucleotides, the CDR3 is TGTGCCTGGAGCCCCAGGGGACGATCAAGGACTGAAGCTTTCTTT. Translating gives CAWSPRGRSRTEAFF.

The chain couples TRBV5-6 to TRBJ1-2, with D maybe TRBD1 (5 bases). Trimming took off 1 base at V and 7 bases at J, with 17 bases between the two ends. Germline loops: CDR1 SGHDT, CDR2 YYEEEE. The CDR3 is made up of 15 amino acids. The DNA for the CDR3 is TGTGCCAGCAGCTTGTTATCCGCAGGGATAGGTGGCTACACCTTC. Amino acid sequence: CASSLLSAGIGGYTF.

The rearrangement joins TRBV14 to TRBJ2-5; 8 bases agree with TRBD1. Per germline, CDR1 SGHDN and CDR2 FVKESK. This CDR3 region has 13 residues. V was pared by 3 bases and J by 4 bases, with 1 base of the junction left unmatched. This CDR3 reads CASSQTGAETQYF. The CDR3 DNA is TGTGCCAGCAGCCAGACAGGGGCAGAGACCCAGTACTTC.

The CDR3 sequence: CASSSRGDGYNEQFF. CDR3 nucleotides: TGCGCCAGCAGCTCACGGGGGGACGGCTACAATGAGCAGTTCTTC. The chain links TRBV5-1 to TRBJ2-1; 7 positions agree with TRBD2. V shed 3 bases and J 3 bases; nucleotides not matched to a gene: 6. The length of the CDR3 is 15 residues. CDR1 SGHRS and CDR2 YFSETQ come from the germline V gene.

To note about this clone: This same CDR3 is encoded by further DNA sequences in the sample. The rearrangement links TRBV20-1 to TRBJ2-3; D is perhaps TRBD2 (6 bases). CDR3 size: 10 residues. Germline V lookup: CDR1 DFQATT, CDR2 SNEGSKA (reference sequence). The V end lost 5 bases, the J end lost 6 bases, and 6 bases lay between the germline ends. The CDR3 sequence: CSAGGDTQYF. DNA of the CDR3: TGCAGTGCTGGGGGGGATACGCAGTATTTT.

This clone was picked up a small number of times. The CDR3 here is CAIREGGPNEQFF. The CDR3 DNA reads as TGTGCCATCAGGGAAGGGGGGCCCAATGAGCAGTTCTTC. J is TRBJ2-1 and V is TRBV10-3, with D perhaps matching TRBD1 or TRBD2 (6 bases each). With 6 bases removed from V and 6 bases from J, the gap between germline ends came to 12 bases. The CDR3 is made up of 13 amino acids. The germline V gene encodes CDR1 ENHRY and CDR2 SYGVKD.

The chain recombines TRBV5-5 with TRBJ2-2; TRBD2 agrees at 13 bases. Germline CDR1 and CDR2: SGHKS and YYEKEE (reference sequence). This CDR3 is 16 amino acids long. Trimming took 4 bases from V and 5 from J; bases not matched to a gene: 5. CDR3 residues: CASSQGLAGKTGELFF. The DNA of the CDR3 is TGTGCCAGCAGCCAGGGACTAGCGGGAAAGACCGGGGAGCTGTTTTTT.

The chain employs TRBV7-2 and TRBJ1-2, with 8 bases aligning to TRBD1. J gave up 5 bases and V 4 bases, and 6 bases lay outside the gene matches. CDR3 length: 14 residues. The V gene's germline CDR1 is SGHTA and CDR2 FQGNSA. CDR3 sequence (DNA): TGTGCCAGCAGCTACGACAGGGGAGGGTATGGCTACACCTTC. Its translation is CASSYDRGGYGYTF.

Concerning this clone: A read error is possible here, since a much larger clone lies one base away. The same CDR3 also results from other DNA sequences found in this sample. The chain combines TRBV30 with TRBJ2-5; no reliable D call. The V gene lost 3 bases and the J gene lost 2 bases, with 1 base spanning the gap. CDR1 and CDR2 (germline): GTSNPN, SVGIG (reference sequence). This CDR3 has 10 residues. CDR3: CAWRQETQYF. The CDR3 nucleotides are TGTGCCTGGAGACAAGAGACCCAGTACTTC.

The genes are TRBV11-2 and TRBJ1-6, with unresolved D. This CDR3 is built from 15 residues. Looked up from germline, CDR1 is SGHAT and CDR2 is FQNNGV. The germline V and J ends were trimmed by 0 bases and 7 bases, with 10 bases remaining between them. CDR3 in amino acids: CASSLDNTPNSPLHF. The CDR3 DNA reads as TGTGCCAGCAGCTTAGATAACACGCCCAATTCACCCCTCCACTTT.

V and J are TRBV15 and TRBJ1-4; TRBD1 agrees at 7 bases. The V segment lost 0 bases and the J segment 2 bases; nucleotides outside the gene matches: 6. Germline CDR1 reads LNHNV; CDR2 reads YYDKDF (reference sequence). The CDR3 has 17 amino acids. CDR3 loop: CATSRDQLQGTNEKLFF. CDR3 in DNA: TGTGCCACCAGCAGAGATCAGTTACAGGGGACTAATGAAAAACTGTTTTTT.

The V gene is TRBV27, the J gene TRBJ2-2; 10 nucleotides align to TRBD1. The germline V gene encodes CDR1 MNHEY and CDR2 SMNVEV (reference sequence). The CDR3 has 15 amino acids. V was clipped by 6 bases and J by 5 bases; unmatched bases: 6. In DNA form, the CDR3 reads TGTGCCAGCAGACCAGACAGGGGGCGGACCGGGGAGCTGTTTTTT. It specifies CASRPDRGRTGELFF.

The CDR3 region has the DNA TGTGCCAGCAGAGAGGAGACAGGGGTGGGCTACGAGCAGTACTTC. Its protein product is CASREETGVGYEQYF. The V call is TRBV2, the J call TRBJ2-7; 8 bases agree with TRBD1. V gave up 6 bases and J gave up 3 bases; unmatched junction bases: 10. CDR1 and CDR2 (germline): SNHLY, FYNNEI. The CDR3 is 15 amino acids.